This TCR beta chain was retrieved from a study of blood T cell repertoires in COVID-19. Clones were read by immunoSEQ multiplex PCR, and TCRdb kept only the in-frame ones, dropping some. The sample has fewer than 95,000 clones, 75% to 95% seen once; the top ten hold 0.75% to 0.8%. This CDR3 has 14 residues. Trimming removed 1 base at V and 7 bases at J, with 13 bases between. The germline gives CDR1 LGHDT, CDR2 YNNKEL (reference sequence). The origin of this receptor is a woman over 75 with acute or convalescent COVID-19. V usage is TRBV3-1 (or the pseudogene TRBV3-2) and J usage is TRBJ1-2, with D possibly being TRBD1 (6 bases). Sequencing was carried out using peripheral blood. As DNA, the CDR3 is TGTGCCAGCAGCCAAGTTCAGGGGCTGGGTGGCTACACCTTC. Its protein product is CASSQVQGLGGYTF.